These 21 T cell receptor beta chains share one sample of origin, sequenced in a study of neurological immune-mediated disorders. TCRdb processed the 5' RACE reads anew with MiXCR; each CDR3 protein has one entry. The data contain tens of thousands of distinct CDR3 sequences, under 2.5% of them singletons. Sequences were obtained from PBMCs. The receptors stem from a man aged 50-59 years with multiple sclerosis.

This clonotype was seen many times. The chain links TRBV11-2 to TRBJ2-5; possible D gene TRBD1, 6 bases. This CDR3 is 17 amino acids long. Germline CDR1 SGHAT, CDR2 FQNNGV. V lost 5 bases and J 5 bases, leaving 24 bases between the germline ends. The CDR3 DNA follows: TGTGCCAGCAGCGTAGGGCCCGCAGGGGTTACCCTGGAGACCCAGTACTTC. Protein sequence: CASSVGPAGVTLETQYF. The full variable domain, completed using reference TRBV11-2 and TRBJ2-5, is EAGVAQSPRYKIIEKRQSVAFWCNPISGHATLYWYQQILGQGPKLLIQFQNNGVVDDSQLPKDRFSAERLKGVDSTLKIQPAKLEDSAVYLCASSVGPAGVTLETQYFGPGTRLLVL.

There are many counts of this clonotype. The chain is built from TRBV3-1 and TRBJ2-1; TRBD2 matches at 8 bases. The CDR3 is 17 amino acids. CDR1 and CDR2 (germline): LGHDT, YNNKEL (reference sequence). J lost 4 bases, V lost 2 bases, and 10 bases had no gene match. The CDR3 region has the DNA TGTGCCAGCAGCCAATACCGGACTAGCCTACCTTACAATGAGCAGTTCTTC. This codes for CASSQYRTSLPYNEQFF.

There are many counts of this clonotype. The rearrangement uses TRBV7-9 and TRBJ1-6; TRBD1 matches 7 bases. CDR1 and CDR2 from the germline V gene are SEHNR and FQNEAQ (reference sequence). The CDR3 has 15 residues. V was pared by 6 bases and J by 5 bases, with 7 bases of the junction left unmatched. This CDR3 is CASRSGGQNNSPLHF. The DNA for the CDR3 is TGTGCCAGCAGATCCGGGGGACAGAATAATTCACCCCTCCACTTT.

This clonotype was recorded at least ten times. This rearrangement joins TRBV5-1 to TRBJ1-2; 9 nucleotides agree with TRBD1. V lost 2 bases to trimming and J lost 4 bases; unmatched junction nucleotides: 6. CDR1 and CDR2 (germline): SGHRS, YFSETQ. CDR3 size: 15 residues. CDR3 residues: CASSLQGALGYGYTF. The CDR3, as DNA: TGCGCCAGCAGCTTACAGGGGGCTCTAGGCTATGGCTACACCTTC.

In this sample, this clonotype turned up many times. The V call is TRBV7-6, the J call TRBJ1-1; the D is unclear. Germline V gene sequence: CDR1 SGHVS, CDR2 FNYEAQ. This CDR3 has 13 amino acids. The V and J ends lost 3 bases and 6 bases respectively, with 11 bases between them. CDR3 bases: TGTGCCAGCAGCTTGGCCGGCAGACCTGAAGCTTTCTTT. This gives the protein CASSLAGRPEAFF.

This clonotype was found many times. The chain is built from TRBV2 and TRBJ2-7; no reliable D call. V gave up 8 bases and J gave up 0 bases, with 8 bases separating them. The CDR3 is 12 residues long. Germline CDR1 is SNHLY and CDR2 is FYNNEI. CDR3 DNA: TGTGCCAGCGGACCCAGCTCCTACGAGCAGTACTTC. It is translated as CASGPSSYEQYF.

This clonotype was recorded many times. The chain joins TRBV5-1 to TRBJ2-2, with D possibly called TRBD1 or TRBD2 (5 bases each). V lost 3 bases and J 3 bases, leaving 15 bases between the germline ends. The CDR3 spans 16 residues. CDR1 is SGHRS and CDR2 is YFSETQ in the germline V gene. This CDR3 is CASSSRGAIDTGELFF. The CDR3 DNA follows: TGCGCCAGCAGCTCGAGGGGCGCTATCGACACCGGGGAGCTGTTTTTT.

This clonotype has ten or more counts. CDR3 in DNA: TGCAGTGCTGGGAGGGACAGACCTTCCGAGCAGTACTTC. Translation: CSAGRDRPSEQYF. This chain uses TRBV20-1 with TRBJ2-7; either TRBD1 or TRBD2 may supply D (7 bases each). CDR3 length equals 13 residues. V was cut by 5 bases and J by 6 bases, with 17 bases left in between. From germline, CDR1 is DFQATT and CDR2 SNEGSKA (reference sequence).

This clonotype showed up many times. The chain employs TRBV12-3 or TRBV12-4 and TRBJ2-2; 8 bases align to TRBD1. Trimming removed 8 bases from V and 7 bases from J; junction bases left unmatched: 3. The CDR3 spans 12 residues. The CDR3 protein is CASWTGYGELFF. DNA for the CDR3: TGTGCCAGCTGGACAGGGTACGGGGAGCTGTTTTTT.

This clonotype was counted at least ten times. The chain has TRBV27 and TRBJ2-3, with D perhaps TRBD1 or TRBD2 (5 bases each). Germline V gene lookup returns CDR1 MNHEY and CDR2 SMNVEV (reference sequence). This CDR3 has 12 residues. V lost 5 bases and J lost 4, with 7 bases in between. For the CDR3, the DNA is TGTGCCAGCAGTACGGGGCCAGATACGCAGTATTTT. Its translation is CASSTGPDTQYF.

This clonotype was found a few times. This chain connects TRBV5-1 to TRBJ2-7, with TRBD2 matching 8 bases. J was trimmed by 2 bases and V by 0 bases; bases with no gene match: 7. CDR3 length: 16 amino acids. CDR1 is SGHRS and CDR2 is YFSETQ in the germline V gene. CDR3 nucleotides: TGCGCCAGCAGCTTGGGGATAGCGGGGATGACCTACGAGCAGTACTTC. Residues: CASSLGIAGMTYEQYF.

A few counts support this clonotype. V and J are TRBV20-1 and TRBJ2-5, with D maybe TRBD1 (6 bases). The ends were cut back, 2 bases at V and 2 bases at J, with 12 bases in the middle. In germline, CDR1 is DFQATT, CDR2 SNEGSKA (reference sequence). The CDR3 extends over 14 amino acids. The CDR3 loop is CSARTGLTQETQYF. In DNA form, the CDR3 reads TGCAGTGCTAGAACAGGGTTGACTCAAGAGACCCAGTACTTC.

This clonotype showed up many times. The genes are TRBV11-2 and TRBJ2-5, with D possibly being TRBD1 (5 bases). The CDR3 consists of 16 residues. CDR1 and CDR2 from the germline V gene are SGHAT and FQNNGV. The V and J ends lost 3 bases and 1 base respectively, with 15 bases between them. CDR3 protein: CASSFTMTETQETQYF. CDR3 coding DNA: TGTGCCAGCAGCTTTACTATGACAGAGACCCAAGAGACCCAGTACTTC.

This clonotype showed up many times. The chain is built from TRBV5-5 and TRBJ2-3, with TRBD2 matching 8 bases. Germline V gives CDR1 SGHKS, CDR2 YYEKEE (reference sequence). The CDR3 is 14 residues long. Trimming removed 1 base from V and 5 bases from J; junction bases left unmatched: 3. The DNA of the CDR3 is TGTGCCAGCAGCTTGTTCGGGGGGGAAGATACGCAGTATTTT. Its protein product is CASSLFGGEDTQYF. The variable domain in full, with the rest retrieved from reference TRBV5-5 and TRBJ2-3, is DAGVTQSPTHLIKTRGQQVTLRCSPISGHKSVSWYQQVLGQGPQFIFQYYEKEERGRGNFPDRFSARQFPNYSSELNVNALLLGDSALYLCASSLFGGEDTQYFGPGTRLTVL.

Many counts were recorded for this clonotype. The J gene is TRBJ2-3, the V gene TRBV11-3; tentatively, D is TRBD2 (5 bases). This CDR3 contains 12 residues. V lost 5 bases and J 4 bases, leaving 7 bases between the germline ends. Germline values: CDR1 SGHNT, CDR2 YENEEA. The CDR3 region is CASSPGADTQYF. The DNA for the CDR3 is TGTGCCAGCAGCCCCGGGGCAGATACGCAGTATTTT.

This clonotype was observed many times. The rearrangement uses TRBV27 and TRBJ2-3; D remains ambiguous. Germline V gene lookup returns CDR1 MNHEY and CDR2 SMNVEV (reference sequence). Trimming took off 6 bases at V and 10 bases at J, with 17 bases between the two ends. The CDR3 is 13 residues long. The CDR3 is CASSPGPRESQYF. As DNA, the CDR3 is TGTGCCAGCAGCCCCGGACCCCGAGAGTCGCAGTATTTT.

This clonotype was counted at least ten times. CDR3 nucleotides: TGTGCCACCAGCAGAGATACGGGGGTTAGCGAGCAGTACTTC. This encodes CATSRDTGVSEQYF. V and J are TRBV15 and TRBJ2-7; tentatively, D is TRBD2 (6 bases). The CDR3 runs to 14 residues. Germline CDR1 and CDR2: LNHNV and YYDKDF (reference sequence). The V end was cut by 0 bases, the J end by 6 bases, with 12 bases between.

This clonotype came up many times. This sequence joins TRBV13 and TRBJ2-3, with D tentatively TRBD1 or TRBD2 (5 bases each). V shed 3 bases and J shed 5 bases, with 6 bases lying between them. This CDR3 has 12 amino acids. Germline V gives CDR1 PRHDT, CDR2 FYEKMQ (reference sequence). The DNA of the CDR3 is TGTGCCAGCAGCTTGGGGGTAGATACGCAGTATTTT. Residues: CASSLGVDTQYF.

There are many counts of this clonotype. The CDR3 spells CASSPGGVNEKLFF. The CDR3 nucleotides read TGTGCCAGCAGCCCAGGGGGAGTTAATGAAAAACTGTTTTTT. The chain is built from TRBV14 and TRBJ1-4; the match to TRBD1 covers 7 bases. The CDR3 contains 14 residues. The germline gives CDR1 SGHDN, CDR2 FVKESK. V gave up 4 bases and J gave up 4 bases; unmatched junction bases: 3.

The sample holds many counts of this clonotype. This CDR3 reads CASSSQPGQGDRDTQYF. The CDR3 nucleotides read TGTGCCAGCAGTTCCCAACCGGGACAGGGGGATAGAGATACGCAGTATTTT. This sequence joins TRBV6-6 and TRBJ2-3; 11 bases agree with TRBD1. J lost 5 bases, V lost 4 bases, and 11 bases had no gene match. The V gene's germline CDR1 is MNHNY and CDR2 SVGAGI (reference sequence). The CDR3 length is 17 residues.

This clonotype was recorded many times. In nucleotides, the CDR3 is TGCGCCAGCAGCCGCCGAGCGGGGGGGTACAATGAGCAGTTCTTC. Translation: CASSRRAGGYNEQFF. The chain couples TRBV4-1 to TRBJ2-1, with TRBD2 identical over 10 bases. The CDR3 extends over 15 amino acids. With 4 bases clipped from V and 4 bases from J, the junction kept 4 bases outside the gene matches. Looked up from germline, CDR1 is MGHRA and CDR2 is YSYEKL.